These 12 T cell receptor beta chains were sequenced from one sample in a study of CD8 T cells in ankylosing spondylitis. Via MiXCR, TCRdb re-called the 5' RACE reads, giving one row per CDR3 protein. The data contain about 160,000 distinct CDR3 sequences, around 16% of them singletons. Material for sequencing was blood, either unsorted or a sorted T cell fraction (not recorded which). Every receptor here comes from a male donor with ankylosing spondylitis or in good health (not recorded which).

V and J are TRBV12-3 or TRBV12-4 and TRBJ1-1; a possible D gene is TRBD1 (6 bases). V lost 6 bases, J lost 0 bases, and 17 bases lay in between. The CDR3 runs to 16 residues. CDR3 protein: CASSPQGVAMNTEAFF. CDR3 DNA: TGTGCCAGCAGCCCACAGGGAGTGGCGATGAACACTGAAGCTTTCTTT.

This clonotype was detected only once. This sequence joins TRBV7-2 and TRBJ1-3, with D unclear. With 5 bases removed from V and 2 bases from J, the gap between germline ends came to 16 bases. This CDR3 has 16 amino acids. The germline CDR1 and CDR2 sequences are SGHTA and FQGNSA. CDR3 sequence reads: CASSHLSGWAGNTIYF. The DNA for the CDR3 is TGTGCCAGCAGCCACCTTAGCGGCTGGGCTGGAAACACCATATATTTT.

The chain couples TRBV12-3 or TRBV12-4 to TRBJ2-3, with TRBD2 matching 7 bases. This CDR3 comprises 16 residues. V gave up 8 bases and J gave up 4 bases; unmatched junction bases: 15. The CDR3 spells CASAGWGGSISDTQYF. CDR3 bases: TGTGCCAGCGCTGGGTGGGGCGGGAGTATCTCAGATACGCAGTATTTT.

The table lists this clonotype with many counts. This rearrangement joins TRBV12-3 or TRBV12-4 to TRBJ1-4; 10 positions match TRBD1. Unmatched junction bases numbered 2, after V lost 2 bases and J lost 5 bases. CDR3 length equals 15 residues. Here the CDR3 reads CASSLSDRGNEKLFF. CDR3 coding DNA: TGTGCCAGCAGTTTATCGGACAGGGGGAATGAAAAACTGTTTTTT.

The table lists this clonotype with many counts. The chain carries TRBV20-1 and TRBJ2-7, with D possibly TRBD1 on 6 matching bases. CDR3 size: 15 residues. V dropped 3 bases and J dropped 0 bases, with 15 bases sitting between them. Germline assignment: CDR1 DFQATT and CDR2 SNEGSKA (reference sequence). CDR3 sequence reads: CSASRRDIVSYEQYF. In DNA, the CDR3 is TGCAGTGCTAGCCGCCGGGACATAGTCTCCTACGAGCAGTACTTC.

This rearrangement joins TRBV20-1 to TRBJ2-7; D possibly uses TRBD1 or TRBD2 (5 bases each). The V end lost 1 base, the J end lost 7 bases, and 20 bases lay between the germline ends. Per the germline V gene, CDR1 is DFQATT and CDR2 is SNEGSKA (reference sequence). The CDR3 spans 15 residues. DNA of the CDR3: TGCAGTGCTAGAGGGGTCAGGGACCCAGCTTGGGAGCAGTACTTC. Amino acids: CSARGVRDPAWEQYF.

The sample holds many counts of this clonotype. J is TRBJ2-3 and V is TRBV5-1, with D uncertain. The germline V gene encodes CDR1 SGHRS and CDR2 YFSETQ. The ends were cut back, 5 bases at V and 1 base at J, with 14 bases in the middle. The CDR3 runs 15 residues. CDR3 DNA sequence: TGCGCCAGCAGGGTGACTCACCGAGGCACAGATACGCAGTATTTT. Translated, it gives CASRVTHRGTDTQYF.

J is TRBJ2-7 and V is TRBV5-1; 14 bases are a match to TRBD2. This CDR3 spans 16 amino acids. The V gene end was trimmed by 4 bases and the J gene end by 0 bases; junction bases not matched to a gene: 3. The germline CDR1 and CDR2 sequences are SGHRS and YFSETQ. CDR3 loop: CASSGGTSGSSYEQYF. The CDR3 DNA reads TGCGCCAGCAGCGGCGGGACTAGCGGGAGCTCCTACGAGCAGTACTTC.

This clonotype was found a few times. The chain carries TRBV5-1 and TRBJ2-1, with unresolved D. The CDR3 has 13 residues. Germline CDR1 SGHRS, CDR2 YFSETQ. Trimming removed 2 bases at V and 9 bases at J, with 12 bases between. The CDR3 DNA is TGCGCCAGCAGCTTTCCGGAGTACGGTGAGCAGTTCTTC. Amino acids: CASSFPEYGEQFF.

This clonotype was counted ten times or more. The V and J genes are TRBV5-1 and TRBJ1-1, with 7 positions matching TRBD1. The CDR3 is made up of 13 amino acids. The germline CDR1 and CDR2 sequences are SGHRS and YFSETQ. V trimming: 5 bases; J trimming: 7 bases; junction bases outside the gene matches: 8. The CDR3 protein is CASSFSGTVEAFF. DNA for the CDR3: TGCGCCAGCAGTTTTTCCGGGACAGTTGAAGCTTTCTTT.

This clonotype occurred many times. At one of its ends the junction is not consistent with the germline gene, which may arise from a read error. The chain is built from TRBV5-6 and TRBJ2-4; D unresolved. This CDR3 has 15 residues. Per the germline V gene, CDR1 is SGHDT and CDR2 is YYEEEE. The CDR3 nucleotides are TGTGCCAGCAGCAACCTATGGACGGCCACAAACATTCAGTACTTC. Translating it yields CASSNLWTATNIQYF.

This clonotype was seen more than once but under ten times. The chain links TRBV5-1 to TRBJ2-3, with a weak D call TRBD1 (6 bases). Germline V gives CDR1 SGHRS, CDR2 YFSETQ. The CDR3 sequence is 13 residues long. Trimming pared 4 bases from V and 4 bases from J, leaving 10 bases between. The CDR3 sequence is CASSADSADTQYF. The DNA for the CDR3 is TGCGCCAGCAGCGCGGACAGTGCAGATACGCAGTATTTT.